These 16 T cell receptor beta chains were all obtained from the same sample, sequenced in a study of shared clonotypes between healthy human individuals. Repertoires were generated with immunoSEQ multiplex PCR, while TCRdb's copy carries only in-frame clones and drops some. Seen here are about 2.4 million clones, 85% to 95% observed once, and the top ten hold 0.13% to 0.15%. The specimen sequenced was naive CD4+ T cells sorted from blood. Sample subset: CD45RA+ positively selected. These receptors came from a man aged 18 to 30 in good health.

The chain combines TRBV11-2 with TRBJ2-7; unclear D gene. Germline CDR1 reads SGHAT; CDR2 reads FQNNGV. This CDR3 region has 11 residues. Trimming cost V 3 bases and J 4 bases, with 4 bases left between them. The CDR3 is CASSFKYEQYF. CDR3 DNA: TGTGCCAGCAGCTTCAAGTACGAGCAGTACTTC.

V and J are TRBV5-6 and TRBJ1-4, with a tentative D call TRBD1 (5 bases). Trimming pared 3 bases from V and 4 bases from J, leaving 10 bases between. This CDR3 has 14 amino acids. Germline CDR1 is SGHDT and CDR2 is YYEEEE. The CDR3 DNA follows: TGTGCCAGCAGCTCGGACACCAATAATGAAAAACTGTTTTTT. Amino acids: CASSSDTNNEKLFF.

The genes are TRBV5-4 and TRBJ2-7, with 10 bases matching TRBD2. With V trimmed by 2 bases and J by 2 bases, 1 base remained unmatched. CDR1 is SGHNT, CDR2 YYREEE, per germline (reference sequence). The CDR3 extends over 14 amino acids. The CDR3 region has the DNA TGTGCCAGCAGCTTAGCGGGGGGGACCTACGAGCAGTACTTC. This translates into CASSLAGGTYEQYF.

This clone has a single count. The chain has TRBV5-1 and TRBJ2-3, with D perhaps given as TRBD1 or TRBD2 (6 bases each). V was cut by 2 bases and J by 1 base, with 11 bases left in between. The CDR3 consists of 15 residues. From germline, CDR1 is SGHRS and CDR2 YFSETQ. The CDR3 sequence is CASSLTRGGTDTQYF. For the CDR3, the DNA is TGCGCCAGCAGCTTAACGAGGGGGGGCACAGATACGCAGTATTTT.

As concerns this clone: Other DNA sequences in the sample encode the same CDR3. The CDR3 sequence is CASSTRDRGAYEQYF. CDR3 nucleotide sequence: TGTGCCAGCAGCACCCGGGACAGGGGGGCCTACGAGCAGTACTTC. The chain employs TRBV21-1 and TRBJ2-7; the DNA was not used to check the table's D call, TRBD1. TRBV21-1 represents a pseudogene. The CDR3 has 15 amino acids.

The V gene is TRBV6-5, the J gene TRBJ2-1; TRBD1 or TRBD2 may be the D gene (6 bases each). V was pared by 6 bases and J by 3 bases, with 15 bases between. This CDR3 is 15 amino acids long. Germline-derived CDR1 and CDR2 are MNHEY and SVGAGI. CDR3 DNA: TGTGCCAGCAGGGACGTAGGGGGGCACTACAATGAGCAGTTCTTC. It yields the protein CASRDVGGHYNEQFF.

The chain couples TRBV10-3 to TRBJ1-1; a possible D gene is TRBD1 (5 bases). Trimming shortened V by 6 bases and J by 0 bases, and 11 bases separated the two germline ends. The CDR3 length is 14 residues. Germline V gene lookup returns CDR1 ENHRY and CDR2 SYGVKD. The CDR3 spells CAIRIQDLNTEAFF. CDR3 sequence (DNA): TGTGCCATCAGAATACAGGACCTGAACACTGAAGCTTTCTTT.

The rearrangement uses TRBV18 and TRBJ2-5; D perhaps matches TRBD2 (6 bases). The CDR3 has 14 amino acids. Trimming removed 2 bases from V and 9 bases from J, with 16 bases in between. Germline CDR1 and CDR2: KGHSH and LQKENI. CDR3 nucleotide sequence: TGTGCCAGCTCACCAGAGAGCGCCTCGGGGGCCCAGTACTTC. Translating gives CASSPESASGAQYF. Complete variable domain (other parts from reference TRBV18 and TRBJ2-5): NAGVMQNPRHLVRRRGQEARLRCSPMKGHSHVYWYRQLPEEGLKFMVYLQKENIIDESGMPKERFSAEFPKEGPSILRIQQVVRGDSAAYFCASSPESASGAQYFGPGTRLLVL.

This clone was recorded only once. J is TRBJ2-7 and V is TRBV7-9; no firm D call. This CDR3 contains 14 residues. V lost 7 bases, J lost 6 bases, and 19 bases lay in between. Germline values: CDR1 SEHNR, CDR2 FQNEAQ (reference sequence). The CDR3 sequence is CASTTTRALGEQYF. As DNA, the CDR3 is TGTGCCAGCACCACGACCAGAGCTCTTGGCGAGCAGTACTTC.

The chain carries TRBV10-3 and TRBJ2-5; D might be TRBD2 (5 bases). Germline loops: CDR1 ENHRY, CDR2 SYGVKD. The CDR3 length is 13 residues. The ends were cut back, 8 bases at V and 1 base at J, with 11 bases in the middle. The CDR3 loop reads CAIGEAAQETQYF. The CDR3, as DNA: TGTGCCATCGGGGAAGCGGCCCAAGAGACCCAGTACTTC.

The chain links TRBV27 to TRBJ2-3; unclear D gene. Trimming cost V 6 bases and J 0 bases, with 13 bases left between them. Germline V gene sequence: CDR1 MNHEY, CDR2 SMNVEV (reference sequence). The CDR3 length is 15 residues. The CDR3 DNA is TGTGCCAGCAGCTTTACCCTCCCGAGCACAGATACGCAGTATTTT. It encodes CASSFTLPSTDTQYF.

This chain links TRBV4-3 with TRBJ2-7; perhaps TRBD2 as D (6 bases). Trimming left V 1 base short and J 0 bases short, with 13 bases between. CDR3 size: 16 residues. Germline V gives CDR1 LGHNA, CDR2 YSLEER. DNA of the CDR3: TGCGCCAGCAGCCAAGGGAGTGGGAGGAGCTCCTACGAGCAGTACTTC. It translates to CASSQGSGRSSYEQYF.

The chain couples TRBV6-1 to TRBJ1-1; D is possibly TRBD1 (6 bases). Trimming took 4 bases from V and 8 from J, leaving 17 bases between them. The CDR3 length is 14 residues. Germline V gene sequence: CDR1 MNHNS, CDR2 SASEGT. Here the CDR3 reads CASSARGAPREAFF. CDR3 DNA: TGTGCCAGCAGTGCCCGGGGGGCCCCGAGGGAAGCTTTCTTT.

The CDR3 region is CSVEEDPGAGANVLTF. DNA for the CDR3: TGCAGCGTTGAAGAAGACCCTGGCGCTGGGGCCAACGTCCTGACTTTC. The chain couples TRBV29-1 to TRBJ2-6; D is ambiguous. Germline V CDR1 and CDR2: SQVTM, ANQGSEA. Deletions cut 0 bases from V and 2 bases from J, with 11 bases between. This CDR3 has 16 amino acids.

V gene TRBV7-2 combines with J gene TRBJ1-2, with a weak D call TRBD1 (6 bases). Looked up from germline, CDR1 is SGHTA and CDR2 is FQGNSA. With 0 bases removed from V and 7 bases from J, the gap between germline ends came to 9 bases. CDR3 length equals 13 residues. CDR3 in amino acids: CASSLAEGGGYTF. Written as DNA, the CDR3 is TGTGCCAGCAGCTTAGCCGAGGGGGGTGGCTACACCTTC.

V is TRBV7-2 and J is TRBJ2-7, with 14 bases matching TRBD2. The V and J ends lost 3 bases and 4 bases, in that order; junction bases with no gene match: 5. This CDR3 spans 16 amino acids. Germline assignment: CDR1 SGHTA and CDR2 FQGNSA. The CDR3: CASSLGLAGAGYEQYF. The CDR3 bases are TGTGCCAGCAGCTTGGGACTAGCGGGGGCGGGATACGAGCAGTACTTC.